This T cell receptor beta chain was retrieved from a study of CD8+ T cells in alopecia areata. Study outcomes and limitations: One nonresponder makes the tie between baseline CD8+ expansion and response uncertain. Tofacitinib significantly lowered scalp clonality and expanded CD8+ clones among the top 100.

V shed 2 bases and J 6 bases; nucleotides not matched to a gene: 7. Germline CDR1 and CDR2: GTSNPN and SVGIG (reference sequence). This CDR3 spans 14 amino acids. RNA extraction and reverse transcription yielded cDNA as sequencing template. This table comes from immunoSEQ multiplex PCR, and its TCRdb copy is limited to in-frame clones, with some not included. The table lists some 110,000 clones, about 54% of them singletons. Turning to this clone: Antigen specificity is unknown.

Treatment reported: oral pan-JAK inhibitor, 5-10 mg twice daily. Lesional scalp tissue (obtained by punch biopsy) and peripheral blood were collected from alopecia areata patients. This TCR derives from a human donor with alopecia areata. The sequencing used CD8+ T cells sorted from blood, collected at week 4, from a patient treated with tofacitinib. The J gene is TRBJ1-1, the V gene TRBV30, with TRBD1 identical over 9 bases. The CDR3: CAWSTGTGSAEAFF. The CDR3 DNA is TGTGCCTGGAGTACCGGGACAGGGTCTGCTGAAGCTTTCTTT.